The entry below gives a single T cell receptor (beta chain) sequence along with its context. The record originates from a study of blood T cell repertoires in COVID-19. Study as a whole: The United States, Italy and Spain were the sources of the acute and convalescent COVID-19 samples. PBMCs, B-cell-depleted T cells, or T cells were the source of the cDNA or gDNA that made up the material.

With V trimmed by 5 bases and J by 4 bases, 4 bases remained unmatched. The CDR3 extends over 13 amino acids. Germline V CDR1 and CDR2: SNHLY, FYNNEI. Per the original data handling: Reference gene primers were amplified, and this amplification served to estimate nucleated cell counts. Sequenced by immunoSEQ multiplex PCR; TCRdb stores in-frame clones only, minus some. V and J calls and clone size are those listed in that table; D and trimming were worked out from the DNA. The table records some 210,000 clones, approximately 89% of them present only once. The rearrangement links TRBV2 to TRBJ1-1; the match to TRBD1 covers 7 bases. The receptor comes from a woman in her thirties or forties with acute or convalescent COVID-19. The material sequenced was peripheral blood. Here the CDR3 reads CASSPQGTTEAFF. The DNA of the CDR3 is TGTGCCAGCAGTCCACAGGGGACCACTGAAGCTTTCTTT.